This TCR beta chain was captured by sequencing in a study of shared clonotypes between healthy human individuals (TCRdb year 2020). Regarding the research as a whole: A couple of women and three men aged 18 to 49 years were included in the cohort. Blood TCR repertoires of 5 or 6 healthy adults were deeply sequenced to estimate repertoire size and the extent of clonotype sharing between individuals. Libraries were prepared and TCR repertoires were sequenced by different laboratories using diverse techniques, in order to increase sequencing depth and limit assay-specific biases. Leukapheresis yielded between about 0.85 and 10 billion PBMCs per donor.

What the research found in general, with its limitations: Because the study included a small number of donors, the genetic and exposure-history diversity represented was limited. Pairwise subsampling led to the expectation that sequencing depth would affect the degree of clonotype sharing among donors. Sampling was restricted to blood, and TCR repertoires in tissue are likely to differ from TCR repertoires in blood.

Using the deep immunoSEQ assay, TCR CDR3 regions were amplified from genomic DNA by multiplex PCR. Extracted genomic DNA from each cell subset was spread evenly across all wells of several immunoSEQ 96-well plates, with each plate serving as a replicate. Each replicate PCR for unsorted PBMC received approximately 300 ng genomic DNA, equal to 30,000 or so T cell genomes. Genomic DNA from unsorted PBMC was sequenced over ten immunoSEQ deep assay plates. Purified libraries were measured with a Qubit 3.0 fluorometer, size-checked on a Bioanalyzer 2100, and measured again with the KAPA Library Quantification kit. Every immunoSEQ 96-well plate was sequenced on a dedicated single-read 150-cycle Illumina NextSeq 550 flow cell. Under the source paper's analysis protocol: The immunoSEQ output contained only junctional sequences without quality scores, so filtering could not match that applied to full-length reads. Sequences were annotated with PyIR, a Python wrapper for IgBLAST v1.9, using IMGT germline references to assign V/J genes and CDR3. Reads with weak V/J assignments (E-value above 1e-6), missing CDR3, stop codons, out-of-frame junctions, or ambiguous translated residues were removed. V3J clonotypes were defined as sequences sharing an identical inferred V gene, J gene, and CDR3 amino acid sequence. To compute the percentage overlap between repertoires, the number of shared unique clonotypes was divided by the size of the smaller repertoire. RTK rarefaction, the Chao1 estimator, and Recon v2.1 estimates of unobserved clonotypes were used to assess repertoire richness. Drawn from immuneACCESS, this table holds only the in-frame rearrangements with V and J called that TCRdb kept. Clones are partly lost; checked studies trace under half to an unresolved V gene and leave the rest unexplained. From that table come the V and J calls and clone size; the DNA was used to work out D and trimming. The sample includes about 520,000 clones, with roughly 80% observed a single time. The ten most abundant clones make up about 11% of the sample.

Only a few counts were recorded for this clone. Its target antigen remains unknown. Per-nucleotide qualities are absent, and no much larger clonotype sits a single base away. The CDR3 contains 14 residues, cysteine and phenylalanine counted. Solely the CDR3 DNA is kept, with 42 bases framed from the first base. Taken from the germline V gene, the CDR1 and CDR2 loops are MNHNS and SASEGT. Unmatched junction bases come to 4, with V trimmed by 4 bases and J by 4 bases. The donors were healthy, HIV-negative adults with no recently reported acute infections or vaccinations. All donors were Caucasian adults living in Nashville, Tennessee, USA. In the unsorted samples, some 100 million PBMCs were counted, and genomic DNA was extracted using the QIAamp DNA Blood Mini kit. Blood was obtained by leukapheresis, after which PBMCs were separated by Ficoll-Histopaque density gradient centrifugation and cryopreserved in liquid nitrogen vapor phase.

The sequenced material came from PBMCs. The sequence came from a woman between 40 and 50 years old in good health. Some clones in this sample may be carry-over from other donors' samples. Recombination linked TRBV6-1 to TRBJ2-3, and 8 junctional nucleotides match TRBD1. The nucleotide sequence reads TGTGCCAGCAGTGGACAGGGGTTCGCAGATACGCAGTATTTT. This yields the protein CASSGQGFADTQYF.